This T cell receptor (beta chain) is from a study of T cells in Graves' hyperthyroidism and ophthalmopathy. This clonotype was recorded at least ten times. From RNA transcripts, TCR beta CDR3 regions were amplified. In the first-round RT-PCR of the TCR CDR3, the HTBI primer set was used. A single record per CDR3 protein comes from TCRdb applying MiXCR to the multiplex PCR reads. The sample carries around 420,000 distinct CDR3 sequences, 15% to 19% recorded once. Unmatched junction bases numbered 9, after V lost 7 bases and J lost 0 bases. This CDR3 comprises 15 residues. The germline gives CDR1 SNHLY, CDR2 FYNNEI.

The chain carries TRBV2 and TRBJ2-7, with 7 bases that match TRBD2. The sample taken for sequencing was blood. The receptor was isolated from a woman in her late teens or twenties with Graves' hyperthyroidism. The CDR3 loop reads CASKQSGGGSYEQYF. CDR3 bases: TGTGCCAGCAAGCAGTCGGGGGGAGGCTCCTACGAGCAGTACTTC.